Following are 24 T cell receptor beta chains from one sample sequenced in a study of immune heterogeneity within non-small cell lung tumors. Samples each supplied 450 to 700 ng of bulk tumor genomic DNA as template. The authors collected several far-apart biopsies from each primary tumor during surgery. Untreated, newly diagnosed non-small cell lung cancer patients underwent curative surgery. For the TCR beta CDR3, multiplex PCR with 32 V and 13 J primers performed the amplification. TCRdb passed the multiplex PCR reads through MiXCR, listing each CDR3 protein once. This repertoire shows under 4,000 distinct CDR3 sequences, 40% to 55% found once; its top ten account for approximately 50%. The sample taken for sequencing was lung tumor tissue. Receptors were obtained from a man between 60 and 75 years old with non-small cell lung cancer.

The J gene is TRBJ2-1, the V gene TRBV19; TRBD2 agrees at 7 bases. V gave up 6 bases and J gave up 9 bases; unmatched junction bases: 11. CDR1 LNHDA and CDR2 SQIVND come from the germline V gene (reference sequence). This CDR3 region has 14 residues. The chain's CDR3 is CASRSSGASSEQFF. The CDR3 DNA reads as TGTGCCAGTAGATCTAGCGGCGCCTCCTCTGAGCAGTTCTTC. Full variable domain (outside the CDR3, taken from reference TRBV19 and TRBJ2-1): DGGITQSPKYLFRKEGQNVTLSCEQNLNHDAMYWYRQDPGQGLRLIYYSQIVNDFQKGDIAEGYSVSREKKESFPLTVTSAQKNPTAFYLCASRSSGASSEQFFGPGTRLTVL.

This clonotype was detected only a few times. The CDR3 coding sequence is TGTGCCAGCAAAACTAGCGAGCTCGAGCAGTACTTC. Protein sequence: CASKTSELEQYF. The chain recombines TRBV2 with TRBJ2-7, with 7 bases that match TRBD2. V dropped 7 bases and J dropped 6; count of bases not matched to a gene: 6. Germline CDR1 and CDR2: SNHLY and FYNNEI. The CDR3 is 12 amino acids.

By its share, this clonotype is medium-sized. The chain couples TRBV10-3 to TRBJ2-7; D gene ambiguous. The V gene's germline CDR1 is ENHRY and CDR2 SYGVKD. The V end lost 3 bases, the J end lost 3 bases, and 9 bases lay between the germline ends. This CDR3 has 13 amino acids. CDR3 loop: CAISEMYYYEQYF. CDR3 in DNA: TGTGCCATCAGTGAAATGTACTACTACGAGCAGTACTTC.

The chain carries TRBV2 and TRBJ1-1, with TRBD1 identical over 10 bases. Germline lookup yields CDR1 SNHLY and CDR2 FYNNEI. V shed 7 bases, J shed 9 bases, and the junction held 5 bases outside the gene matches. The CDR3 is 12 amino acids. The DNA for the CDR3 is TGTGCCAGCATATGGGACAGGGGAAAAGCTTTCTTT. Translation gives CASIWDRGKAFF.

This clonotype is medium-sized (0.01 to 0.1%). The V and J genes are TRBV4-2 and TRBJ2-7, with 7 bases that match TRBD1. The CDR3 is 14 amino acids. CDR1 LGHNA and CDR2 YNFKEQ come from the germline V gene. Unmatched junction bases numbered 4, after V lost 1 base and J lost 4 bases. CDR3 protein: CASSQGTGRYEQYF. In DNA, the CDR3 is TGTGCCAGCAGCCAAGGGACAGGACGGTACGAGCAGTACTTC.

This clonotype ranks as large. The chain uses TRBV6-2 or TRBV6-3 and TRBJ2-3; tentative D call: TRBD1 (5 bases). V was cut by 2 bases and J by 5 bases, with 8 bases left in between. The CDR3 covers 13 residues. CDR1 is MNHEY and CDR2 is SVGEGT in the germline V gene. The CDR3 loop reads CASSYQGRDTQYF. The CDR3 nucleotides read TGTGCCAGCAGTTACCAGGGAAGAGATACGCAGTATTTT.

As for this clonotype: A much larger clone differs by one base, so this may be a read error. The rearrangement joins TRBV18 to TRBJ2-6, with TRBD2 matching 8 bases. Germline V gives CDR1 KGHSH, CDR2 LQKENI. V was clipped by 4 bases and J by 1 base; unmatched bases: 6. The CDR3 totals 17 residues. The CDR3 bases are TGTGCCAGCTCACGGCCGGGGGGGTATTCTGGGGCCAACGTCCTGACTTTC. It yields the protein CASSRPGGYSGANVLTF.

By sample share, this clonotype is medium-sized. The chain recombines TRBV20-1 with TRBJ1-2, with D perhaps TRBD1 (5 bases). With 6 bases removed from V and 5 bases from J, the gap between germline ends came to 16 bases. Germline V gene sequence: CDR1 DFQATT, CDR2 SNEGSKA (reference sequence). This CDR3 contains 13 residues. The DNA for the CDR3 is TGCAGTGCGCTCAAGGGGCTAGAATATGGCTACACCTTC. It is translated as CSALKGLEYGYTF.

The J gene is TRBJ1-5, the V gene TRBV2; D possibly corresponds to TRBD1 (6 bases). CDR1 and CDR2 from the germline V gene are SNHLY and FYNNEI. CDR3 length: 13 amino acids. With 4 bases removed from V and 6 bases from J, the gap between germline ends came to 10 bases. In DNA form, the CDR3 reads TGTGCCAGCAGTGTCAGAGGGGGTCAGCCCCAGCATTTT. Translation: CASSVRGGQPQHF.

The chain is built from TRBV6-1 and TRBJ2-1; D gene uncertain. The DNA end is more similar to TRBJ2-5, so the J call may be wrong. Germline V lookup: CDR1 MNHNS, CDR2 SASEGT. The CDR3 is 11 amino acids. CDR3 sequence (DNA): TGTGCCAGCAGTGTGGGAGAGACCCAGTACTTC. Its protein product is CASSVGETQYF.

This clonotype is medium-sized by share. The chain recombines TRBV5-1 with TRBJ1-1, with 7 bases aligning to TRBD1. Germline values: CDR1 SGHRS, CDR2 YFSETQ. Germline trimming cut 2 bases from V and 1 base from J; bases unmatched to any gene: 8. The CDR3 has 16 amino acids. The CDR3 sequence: CASSLEYRGPNTEAFF. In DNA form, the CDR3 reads TGCGCCAGCAGCTTAGAGTACAGGGGACCGAACACTGAAGCTTTCTTT.

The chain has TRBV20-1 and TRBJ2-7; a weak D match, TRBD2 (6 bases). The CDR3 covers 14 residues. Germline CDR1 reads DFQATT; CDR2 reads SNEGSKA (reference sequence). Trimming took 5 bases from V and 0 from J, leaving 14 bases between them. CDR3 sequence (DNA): TGCAGTGCTCAGCTCCCCGGGGGCTCCTACGAGCAGTACTTC. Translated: CSAQLPGGSYEQYF.

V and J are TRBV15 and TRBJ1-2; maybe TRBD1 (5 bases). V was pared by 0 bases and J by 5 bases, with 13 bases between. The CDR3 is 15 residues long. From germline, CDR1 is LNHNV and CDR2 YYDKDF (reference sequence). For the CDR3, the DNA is TGTGCCACCAGCAGAGATCAGGGTTCTGGGTATGGCTACACCTTC. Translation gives CATSRDQGSGYGYTF.

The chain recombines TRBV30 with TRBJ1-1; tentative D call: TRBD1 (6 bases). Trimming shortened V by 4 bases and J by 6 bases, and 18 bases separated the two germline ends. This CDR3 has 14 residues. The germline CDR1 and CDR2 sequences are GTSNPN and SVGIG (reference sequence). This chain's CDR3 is CAWMDLGGGAEAFF. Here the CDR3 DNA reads TGTGCCTGGATGGATTTAGGGGGGGGAGCTGAAGCTTTCTTT.

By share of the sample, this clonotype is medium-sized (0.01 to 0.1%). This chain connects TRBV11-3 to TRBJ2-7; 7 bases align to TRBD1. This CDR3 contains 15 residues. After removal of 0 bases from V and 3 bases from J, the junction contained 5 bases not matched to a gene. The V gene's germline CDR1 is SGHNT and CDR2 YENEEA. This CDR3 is CASSLEDRSGYEQYF. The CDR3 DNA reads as TGTGCCAGCAGCTTAGAGGACAGGAGTGGCTACGAGCAGTACTTC.

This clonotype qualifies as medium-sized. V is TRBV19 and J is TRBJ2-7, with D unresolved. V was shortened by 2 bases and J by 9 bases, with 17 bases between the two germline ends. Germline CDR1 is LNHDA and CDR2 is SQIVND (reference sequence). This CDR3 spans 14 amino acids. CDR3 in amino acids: CASSIRSGLQRQYF. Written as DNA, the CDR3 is TGTGCCAGTAGTATAAGGTCTGGGCTACAGCGGCAGTACTTC. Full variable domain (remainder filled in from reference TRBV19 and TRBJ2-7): DGGITQSPKYLFRKEGQNVTLSCEQNLNHDAMYWYRQDPGQGLRLIYYSQIVNDFQKGDIAEGYSVSREKKESFPLTVTSAQKNPTAFYLCASSIRSGLQRQYFGPGTRLTVT.

CDR3 nucleotides: TGTGCCACCAGGCGACTAGCGGGAGAGGAGGAGACCCAGTACTTC. Translation: CATRRLAGEEETQYF. This sequence joins TRBV15 and TRBJ2-5, with 12 bases that match TRBD2. The CDR3 covers 15 residues. Germline values: CDR1 LNHNV, CDR2 YYDKDF (reference sequence). Unmatched junction bases numbered 7, after V lost 6 bases and J lost 5 bases.

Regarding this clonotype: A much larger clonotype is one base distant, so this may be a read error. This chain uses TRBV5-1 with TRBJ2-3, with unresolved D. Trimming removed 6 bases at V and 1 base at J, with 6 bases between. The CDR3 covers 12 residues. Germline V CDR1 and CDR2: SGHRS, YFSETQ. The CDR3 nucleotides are TGCGCCAGCATCCCAGGCACAGATACGCAGTATTTT. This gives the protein CASIPGTDTQYF.

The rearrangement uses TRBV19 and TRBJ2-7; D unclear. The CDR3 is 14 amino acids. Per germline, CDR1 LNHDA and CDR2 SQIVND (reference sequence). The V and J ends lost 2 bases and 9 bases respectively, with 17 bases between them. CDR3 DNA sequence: TGTGCCAGTAGTATAAGGTCTTGGCTACATCGGCAGTACTTC. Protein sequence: CASSIRSWLHRQYF.

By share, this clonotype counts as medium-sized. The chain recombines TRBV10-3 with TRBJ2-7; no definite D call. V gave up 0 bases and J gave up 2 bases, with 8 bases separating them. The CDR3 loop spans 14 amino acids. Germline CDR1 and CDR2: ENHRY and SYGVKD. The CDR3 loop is CAISESGRPYEQYV. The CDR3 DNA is TGTGCCATCAGTGAGTCGGGCAGACCCTACGAGCAGTACGTC.

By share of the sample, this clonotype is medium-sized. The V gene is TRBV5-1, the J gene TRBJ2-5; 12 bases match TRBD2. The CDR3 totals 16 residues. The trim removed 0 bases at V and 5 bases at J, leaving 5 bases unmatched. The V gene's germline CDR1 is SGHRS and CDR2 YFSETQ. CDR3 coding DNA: TGCGCCAGCAGCTTGGTTGCTAGCGGGAGGGTGGAGACCCAGTACTTC. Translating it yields CASSLVASGRVETQYF.

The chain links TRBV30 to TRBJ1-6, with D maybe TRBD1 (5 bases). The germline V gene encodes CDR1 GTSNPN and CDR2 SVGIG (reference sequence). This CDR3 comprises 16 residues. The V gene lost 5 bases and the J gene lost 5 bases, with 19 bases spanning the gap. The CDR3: CAWSGTSRSHNSPLHF. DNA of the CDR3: TGTGCCTGGTCCGGGACCTCGAGAAGCCATAATTCACCCCTCCACTTT.

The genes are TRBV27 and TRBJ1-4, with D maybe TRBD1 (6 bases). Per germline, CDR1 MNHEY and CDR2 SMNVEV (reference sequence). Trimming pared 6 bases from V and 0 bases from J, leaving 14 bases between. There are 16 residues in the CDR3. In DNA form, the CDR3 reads TGTGCCAGCAGATTCACAGGGTCAGCAACTAATGAAAAACTGTTTTTT. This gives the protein CASRFTGSATNEKLFF.

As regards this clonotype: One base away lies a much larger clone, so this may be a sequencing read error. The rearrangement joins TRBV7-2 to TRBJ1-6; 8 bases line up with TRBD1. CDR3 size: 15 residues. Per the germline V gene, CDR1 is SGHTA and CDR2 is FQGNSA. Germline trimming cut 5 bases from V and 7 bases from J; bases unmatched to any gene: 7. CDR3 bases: TGTGCCAGCAGCCCCCAGACAGGGGTAAATTCACCCCTCCACTTT. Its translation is CASSPQTGVNSPLHF.